This T cell receptor (beta chain) was observed in a study of T-cell reconstitution after alpha-beta-depleted transplantation in children. General study points: As was reported, about two months after transplant, alpha-beta T cells came from several hundred expanded graft clones. Fresh T-cell production supplied most of the T-cell counts and diversity seen one year after transplant.

V lost 4 bases to trimming and J lost 7 bases, with 7 bases between them. The CDR3 consists of 11 residues. This clonotype was counted at least ten times. Its specificity is not known. A library of TCRbeta sequences, prepared with unique molecular identifiers, was generated. TCRdb fed the PCR reads into MiXCR, producing one record per CDR3 protein. The sample holds around 180,000 distinct CDR3 sequences, over 8.5% seen once. The source was PBMCs, collected before TCRalphabeta/CD19-depleted stem cell transplant. The chain joins TRBV12-3 or TRBV12-4 to TRBJ2-5, with a possible D match to TRBD2 (5 bases). The clonotype originates from a boy between 2 and 10 years old with acute myeloid leukemia, due to receive a stem cell transplant. DNA for the CDR3: TGTGCCAGCAGTTCAGGAGGGACCCAGTACTTC. It specifies CASSSGGTQYF.